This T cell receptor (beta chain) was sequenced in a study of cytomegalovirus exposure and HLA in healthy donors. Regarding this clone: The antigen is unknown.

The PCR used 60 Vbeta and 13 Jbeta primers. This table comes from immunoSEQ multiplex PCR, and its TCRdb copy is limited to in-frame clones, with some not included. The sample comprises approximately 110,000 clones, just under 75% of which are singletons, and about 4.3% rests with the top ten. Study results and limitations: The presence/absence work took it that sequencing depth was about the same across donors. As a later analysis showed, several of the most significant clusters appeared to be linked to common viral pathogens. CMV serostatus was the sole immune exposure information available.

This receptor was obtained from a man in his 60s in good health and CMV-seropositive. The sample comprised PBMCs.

The CDR3 loop is CASSIGVSDTQYF. The DNA for the CDR3 is TGTGCCAGTAGTATCGGGGTGTCAGATACGCAGTATTTT. The chain is built from TRBV19 and TRBJ2-3; TRBD2 might be the D (5 bases). The germline V and J ends were trimmed by 3 bases and 4 bases, with 8 bases remaining between them. This CDR3 spans 13 amino acids. In germline, CDR1 is LNHDA, CDR2 SQIVND (reference sequence).